This T cell receptor (beta chain) was sequenced in a study of Ad26.COV2.S vaccination and SARS-CoV-2 variants. The CDR3 contains 15 residues. Trimming removed 2 bases from V and 6 bases from J, with 16 bases in between. Germline values: CDR1 SGHAT, CDR2 FQDESV (reference sequence). Study outcomes and limitations: Measurement of non-spike TCR breadth gave similar results in vaccine and placebo recipients.

The assay was immunoSEQ multiplex PCR, and TCRdb's table has in-frame clones only and misses some. Of around 450,000 clones in the sample, roughly 87% are singletons; the top ten hold less than 5.5%. Specified treatment: roughly 20 received Ad26.COV2.S at low or high dose, single or two shots; roughly 5 received placebo; per-sample allocation not given. On day 63 after the first injection, vaccine and placebo recipients gave samples. A Boston donor was an adult aged 18-55 years. Remarks on this clone: Its antigen remains unknown.

The input for sequencing was peripheral blood, taken in a trial of Ad26.COV2.S vaccine versus placebo. The sequence derives from a person between 18 and 59 years old who received the Ad26.COV2.S COVID-19 vaccine or a placebo. V gene TRBV11-1 combines with J gene TRBJ2-5, with a weak D call TRBD1 (6 bases). CDR3 nucleotides: TGTGCCAGCAGCTTAAGGGGGAACCCTACCCAGACCCAGTACTTC. Its translation is CASSLRGNPTQTQYF.